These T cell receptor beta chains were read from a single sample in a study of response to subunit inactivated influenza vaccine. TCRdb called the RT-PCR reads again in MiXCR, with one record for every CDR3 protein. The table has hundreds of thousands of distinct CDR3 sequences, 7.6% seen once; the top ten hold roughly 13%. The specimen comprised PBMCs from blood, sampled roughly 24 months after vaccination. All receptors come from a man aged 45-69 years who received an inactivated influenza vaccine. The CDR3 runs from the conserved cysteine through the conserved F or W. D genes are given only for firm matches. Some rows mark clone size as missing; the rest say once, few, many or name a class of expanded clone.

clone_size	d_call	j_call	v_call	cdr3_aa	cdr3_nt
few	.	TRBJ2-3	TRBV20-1	CSARRGLKDTQYF	TGCAGTGCTAGGCGGGGGCTGAAAGATACGCAGTATTTT
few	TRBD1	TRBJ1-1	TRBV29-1	CSVVRTGRVTEAFF	TGCAGCGTTGTTCGGACAGGGAGGGTCACTGAAGCTTTCTTT
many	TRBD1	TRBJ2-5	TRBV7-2	CASSQGQQETQYF	TGTGCCAGCAGCCAGGGACAGCAAGAGACCCAGTACTTC
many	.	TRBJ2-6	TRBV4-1	CASSQVRSSGANVLTF	TGCGCCAGCAGCCAAGTCAGGAGCTCTGGGGCCAACGTCCTGACTTTC
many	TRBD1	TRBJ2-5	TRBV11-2	CASSWTGGAQETQYF	TGTGCCAGCAGTTGGACAGGGGGGGCCCAAGAGACCCAGTACTTC
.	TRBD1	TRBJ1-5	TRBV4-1	CASSHGTAVNQPQHF	TGCGCCAGCAGCCATGGGACAGCAGTAAATCAGCCCCAGCATTTT
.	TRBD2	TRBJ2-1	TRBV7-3	CASSLTGLSNNEQFF	TGTGCCAGCAGCTTAACGGGACTATCAAACAATGAGCAGTTCTTC
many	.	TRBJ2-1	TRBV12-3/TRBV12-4	CASSFRTSSYNEQFF	TGTGCCAGCAGTTTCAGGACGAGCTCCTACAATGAGCAGTTCTTC
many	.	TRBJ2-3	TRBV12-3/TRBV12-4	CASSLGRGDTDTQYF	TGTGCCAGCAGTTTAGGAAGGGGAGACACAGATACGCAGTATTTT
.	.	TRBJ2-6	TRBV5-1	CASSLDGRGANVLTF	TGCGCCAGCAGCTTGGACGGGAGAGGGGCCAACGTCCTGACTTTC
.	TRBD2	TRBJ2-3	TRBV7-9	CASSPGTSGDTDTQYF	TGTGCCAGCAGCCCAGGGACTAGCGGGGACACAGATACGCAGTATTTT
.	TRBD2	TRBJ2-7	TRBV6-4	CAAVGTSGRLYEQYF	TGTGCCGCTGTGGGGACTAGCGGGAGATTATACGAGCAGTACTTC
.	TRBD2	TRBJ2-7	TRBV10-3	CAIRREASHEQYF	TGTGCCATCAGACGGGAGGCTTCCCACGAGCAGTACTTC
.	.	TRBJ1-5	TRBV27	CASSAGRQPQHF	TGTGCCAGCAGTGCAGGGAGACAGCCCCAGCATTTT
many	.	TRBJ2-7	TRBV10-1	CASSDQGDEQYF	TGCGCCAGCAGTGATCAGGGTGACGAGCAGTACTTC
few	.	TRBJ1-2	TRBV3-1	CASRGAGHPGYGYTF	TGTGCCAGCAGGGGGGCAGGACACCCTGGATATGGCTACACCTTC
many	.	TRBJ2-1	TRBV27	CASSATGYNEQFF	TGTGCCAGCAGTGCCACAGGATACAATGAGCAGTTCTTC
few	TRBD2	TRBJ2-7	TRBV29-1	CSAGTNEQYF	TGCAGCGCTGGGACTAACGAGCAGTACTTC
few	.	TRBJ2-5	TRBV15	CATRTPLMETQYF	TGTGCCACCAGGACTCCGCTGATGGAGACCCAGTACTTC
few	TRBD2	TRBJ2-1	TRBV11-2	CASSRTSGSIEEQFF	TGTGCCAGCAGCCGGACTAGCGGGAGTATAGAGGAGCAGTTCTTC
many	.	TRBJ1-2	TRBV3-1	CASSLRASTGYTF	TGTGCCAGCAGCCTACGGGCCTCGACAGGCTACACCTTC
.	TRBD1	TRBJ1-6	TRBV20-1	CSAKTGTVGSPLHF	TGCAGTGCCAAGACCGGGACAGTAGGCTCACCCCTCCACTTT
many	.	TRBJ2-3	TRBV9	CASSVEGTQTDTQYF	TGTGCCAGCAGCGTAGAAGGGACCCAAACAGATACGCAGTATTTT
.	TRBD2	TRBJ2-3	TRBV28	CASSFTLREWTDTQYF	TGTGCCAGCAGTTTTACGTTGCGGGAGTGGACAGATACGCAGTATTTT
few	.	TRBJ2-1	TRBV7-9	CASSLGGFGQAYNEQFF	TGTGCCAGCAGCTTAGGGGGTTTTGGGCAGGCCTACAATGAGCAGTTCTTC
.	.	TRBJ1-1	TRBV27	CASTNGRANTEAFF	TGTGCCAGCACCAACGGGCGGGCGAACACTGAAGCTTTCTTT
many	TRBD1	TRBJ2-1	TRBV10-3	CAISESGGQGAVEQFF	TGTGCCATCAGTGAGTCGGGGGGACAGGGAGCTGTTGAGCAGTTCTTC
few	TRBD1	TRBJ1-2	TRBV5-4	CASIDRGRGNYGYTF	TGTGCCAGCATTGACAGGGGCAGAGGAAACTATGGCTACACCTTC
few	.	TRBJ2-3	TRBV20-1	CSARDNAGRLTDTQYF	TGCAGTGCTAGAGATAACGCGGGACGGCTGACAGATACGCAGTATTTT
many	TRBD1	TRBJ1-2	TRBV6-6	CASTFDRGGYTF	TGTGCCAGCACGTTTGACAGGGGAGGCTACACCTTC
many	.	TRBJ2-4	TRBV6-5	CASSYVPAKNIQYF	TGTGCCAGCAGTTACGTCCCAGCCAAAAACATTCAGTACTTC
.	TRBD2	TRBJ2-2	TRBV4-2	CASSQKAGTNTGELFF	TGTGCCAGCAGCCAGAAAGCGGGGACGAACACCGGGGAGCTGTTTTTT
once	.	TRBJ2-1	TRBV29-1	CSVEEGFINEQFF	TGCAGCGTTGAAGAGGGTTTTATTAATGAGCAGTTCTTC
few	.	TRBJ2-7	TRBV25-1	CASSDGGARAYEQYF	TGTGCCAGCAGTGATGGTGGAGCGCGAGCCTACGAGCAGTACTTC
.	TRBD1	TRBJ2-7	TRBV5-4	CASSTDRAVEQYF	TGTGCCAGCAGCACGGACAGGGCCGTTGAGCAGTACTTC
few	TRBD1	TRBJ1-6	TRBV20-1	CSARDMGQGNSPLHF	TGCAGTGCTAGAGATATGGGACAGGGGAATTCACCCCTCCACTTT
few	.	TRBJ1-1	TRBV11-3	CASSTDSTEAFF	TGTGCCAGCAGCACAGACAGCACTGAAGCTTTCTTT
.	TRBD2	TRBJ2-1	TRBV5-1	CASSLRSSGYNEQFF	TGCGCCAGCAGCTTGAGGTCTAGCGGCTACAATGAGCAGTTCTTC
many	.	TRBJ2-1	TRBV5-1	CASSLDNSYNEQFF	TGCGCCAGCAGCTTAGACAACTCCTACAATGAGCAGTTCTTC
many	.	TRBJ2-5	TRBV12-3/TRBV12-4	CASSLFGETQYF	TGTGCCAGCAGTTTATTCGGAGAGACCCAGTACTTC
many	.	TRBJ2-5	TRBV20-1	CSASHGQETQYF	TGCAGTGCTAGTCACGGGCAAGAGACCCAGTACTTC
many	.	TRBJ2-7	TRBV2	CASTRFSAYEQYF	TGTGCCAGCACCAGGTTCTCGGCTTACGAGCAGTACTTC
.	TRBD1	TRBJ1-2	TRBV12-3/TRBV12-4	CASSPTGGTYGYTF	TGTGCCAGCAGTCCGACAGGGGGGACTTATGGCTACACCTTC